This TCR beta chain came from a study of T-cell memory formation after mild COVID-19. Comments on this clonotype: The antigen remains unidentified.

MiXCR, applied by TCRdb to the 5' RACE reads, yields one record per CDR3 protein. The sample lists about 200,000 distinct CDR3 sequences, approximately 16% occurring once. This CDR3 is built from 15 residues. Germline-derived CDR1 and CDR2 are SGHTA and FQGNSA. Between the trimmed V and J ends, which lost 5 bases and 5 bases, there was a span of 19 bases. Findings of the study overall: From day 15 to 85, contracting clones were balanced between CD4 and CD8, whereas later expanders leaned toward CD4+.

The sequence derives from an adult woman who had mild COVID-19 (a few samples of this study predate the infection). Cell type and time point are not known. The source material was PBMCs or a T cell subset sorted from them (not recorded which). The chain links TRBV7-2 to TRBJ2-7; D not resolved. CDR3 in amino acids: CASSPRHKGSDEQYF. CDR3 nucleotides: TGTGCCAGCAGCCCTCGACATAAGGGATCCGACGAGCAGTACTTC.